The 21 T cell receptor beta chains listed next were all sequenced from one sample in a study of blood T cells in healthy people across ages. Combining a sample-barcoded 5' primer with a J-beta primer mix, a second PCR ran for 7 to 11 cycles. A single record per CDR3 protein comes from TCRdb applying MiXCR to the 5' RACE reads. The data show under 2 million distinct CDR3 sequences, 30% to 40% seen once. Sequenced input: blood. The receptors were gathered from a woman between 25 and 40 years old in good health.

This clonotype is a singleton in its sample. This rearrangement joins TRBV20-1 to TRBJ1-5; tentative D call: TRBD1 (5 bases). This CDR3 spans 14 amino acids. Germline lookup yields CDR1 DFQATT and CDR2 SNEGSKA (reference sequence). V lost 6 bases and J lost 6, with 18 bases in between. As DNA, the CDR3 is TGCAGTGCCCTCCCGAGGGGCGGTGGTCAGCCCCAGCATTTT. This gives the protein CSALPRGGGQPQHF.

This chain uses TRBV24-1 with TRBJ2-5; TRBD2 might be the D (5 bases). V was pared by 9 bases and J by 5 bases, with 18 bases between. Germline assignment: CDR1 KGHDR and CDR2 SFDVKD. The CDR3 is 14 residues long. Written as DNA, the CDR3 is TGTGCCACCTTTGATAGGCCCCGCGGGGAGACCCAGTACTTC. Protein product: CATFDRPRGETQYF.

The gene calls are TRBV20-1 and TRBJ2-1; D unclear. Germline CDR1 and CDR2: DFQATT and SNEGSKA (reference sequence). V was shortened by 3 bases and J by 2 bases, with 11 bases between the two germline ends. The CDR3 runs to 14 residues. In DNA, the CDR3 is TGCAGTGCTAGGGAGCGAATGACCTACAATGAGCAGTTCTTC. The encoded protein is CSARERMTYNEQFF.

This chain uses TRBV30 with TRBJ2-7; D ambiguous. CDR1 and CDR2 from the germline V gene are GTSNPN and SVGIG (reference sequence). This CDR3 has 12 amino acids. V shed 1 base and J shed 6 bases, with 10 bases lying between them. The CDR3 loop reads CAWSGIELEQYF. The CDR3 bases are TGTGCCTGGAGTGGTATTGAGCTCGAGCAGTACTTC. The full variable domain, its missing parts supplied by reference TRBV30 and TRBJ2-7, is SQTIHQWPATLVQPVGSPLSLECTVEGTSNPNLYWYRQAAGRGLQLLFYSVGIGQISSEVPQNLSASRPQDRQFILSSKKLLLSDSGFYLCAWSGIELEQYFGPGTRLTVT.

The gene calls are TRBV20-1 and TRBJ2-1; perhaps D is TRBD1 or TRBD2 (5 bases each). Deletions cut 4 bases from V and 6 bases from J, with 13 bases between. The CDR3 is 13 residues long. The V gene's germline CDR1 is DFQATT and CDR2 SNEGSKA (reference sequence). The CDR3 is CSAKGLEGNEQFF. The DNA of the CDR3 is TGCAGTGCTAAGGGGTTAGAGGGCAATGAGCAGTTCTTC.

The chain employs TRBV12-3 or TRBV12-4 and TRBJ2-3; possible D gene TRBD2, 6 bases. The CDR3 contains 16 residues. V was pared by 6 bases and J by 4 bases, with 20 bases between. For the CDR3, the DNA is TGTGCCAGCAGCCCGTTGGGCGGGAAAGGCGCAGATACGCAGTATTTT. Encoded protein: CASSPLGGKGADTQYF.

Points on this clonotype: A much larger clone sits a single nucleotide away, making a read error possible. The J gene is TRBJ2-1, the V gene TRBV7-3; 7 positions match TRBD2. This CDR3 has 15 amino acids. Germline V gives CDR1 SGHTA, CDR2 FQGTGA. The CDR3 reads CVSSPTSTNYNEQFF. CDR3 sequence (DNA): TGTGTCAGCAGCCCGACTAGCACCAACTACAATGAGCAGTTCTTC.

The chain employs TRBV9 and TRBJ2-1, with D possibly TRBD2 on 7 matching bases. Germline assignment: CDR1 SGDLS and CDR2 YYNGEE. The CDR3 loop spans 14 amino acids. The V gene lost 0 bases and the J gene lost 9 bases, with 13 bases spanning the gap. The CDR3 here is CASSVVGGPSEQFF. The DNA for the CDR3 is TGTGCCAGCAGCGTAGTGGGGGGGCCCAGTGAGCAGTTCTTC.

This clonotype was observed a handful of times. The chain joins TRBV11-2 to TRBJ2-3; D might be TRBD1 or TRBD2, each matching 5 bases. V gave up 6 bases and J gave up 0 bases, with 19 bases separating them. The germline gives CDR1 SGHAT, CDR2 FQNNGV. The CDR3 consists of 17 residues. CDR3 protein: CASRLWGMGGSTDTQYF. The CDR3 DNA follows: TGTGCCAGCAGACTTTGGGGGATGGGCGGGAGCACAGATACGCAGTATTTT.

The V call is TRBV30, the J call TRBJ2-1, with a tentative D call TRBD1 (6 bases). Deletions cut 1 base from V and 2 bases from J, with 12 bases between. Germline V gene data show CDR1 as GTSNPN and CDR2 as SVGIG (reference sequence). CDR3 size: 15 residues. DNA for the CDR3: TGTGCCTGGAGTGAGGACAGCCTCACCTACAATGAGCAGTTCTTC. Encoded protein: CAWSEDSLTYNEQFF.

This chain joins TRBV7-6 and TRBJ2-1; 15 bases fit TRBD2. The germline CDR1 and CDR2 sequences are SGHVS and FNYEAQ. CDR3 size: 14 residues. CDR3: CAEWGTSGRNEQFF. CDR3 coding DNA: TGTGCGGAGTGGGGGACTAGCGGGAGGAATGAGCAGTTCTTC.

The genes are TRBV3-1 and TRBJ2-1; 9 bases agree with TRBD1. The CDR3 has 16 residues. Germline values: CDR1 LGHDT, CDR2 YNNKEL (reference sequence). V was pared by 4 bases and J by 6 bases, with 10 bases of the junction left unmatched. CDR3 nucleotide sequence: TGTGCCAGCAGCCCGTTGGACAGGGGACTGTCCAATGAGCAGTTCTTC. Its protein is CASSPLDRGLSNEQFF.

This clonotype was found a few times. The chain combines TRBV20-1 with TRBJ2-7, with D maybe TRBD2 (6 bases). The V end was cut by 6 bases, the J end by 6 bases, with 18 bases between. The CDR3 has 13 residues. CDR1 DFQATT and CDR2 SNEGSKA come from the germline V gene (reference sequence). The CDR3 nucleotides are TGCAGTGCAGAACCGGGACTGGCCCGCGAGCAGTACTTC. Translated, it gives CSAEPGLAREQYF.

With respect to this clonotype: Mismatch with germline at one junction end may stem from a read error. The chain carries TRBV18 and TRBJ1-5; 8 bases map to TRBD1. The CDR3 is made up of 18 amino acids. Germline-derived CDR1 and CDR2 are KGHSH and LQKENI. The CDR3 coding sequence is TGTGCCGGCTCATCCGATGCTGCAGGGGGCAGATCCAATCAGCCCCAGCATTTT. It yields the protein CAGSSDAAGGRSNQPQHF.

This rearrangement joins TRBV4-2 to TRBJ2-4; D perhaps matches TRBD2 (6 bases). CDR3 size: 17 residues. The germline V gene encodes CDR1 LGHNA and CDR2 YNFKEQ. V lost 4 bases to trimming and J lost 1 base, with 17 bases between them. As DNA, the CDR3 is TGTGCCAGCAGCCTACCAGACGGGGGTCCTGCCAAAAACATTCAGTACTTC. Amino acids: CASSLPDGGPAKNIQYF.

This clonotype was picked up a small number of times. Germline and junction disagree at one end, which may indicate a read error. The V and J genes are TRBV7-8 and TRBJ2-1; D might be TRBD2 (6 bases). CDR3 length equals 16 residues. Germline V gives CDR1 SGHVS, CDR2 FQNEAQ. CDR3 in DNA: TGTGCCAGCAGCTTAGCGCTAGCGAGTTCCTACAATGGGCAGTTCTTC. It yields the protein CASSLALASSYNGQFF.

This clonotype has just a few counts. The CDR3 loop is CSASLPGQCPCEQYF. In nucleotides, the CDR3 is TGCAGTGCCTCACTACCGGGACAGTGCCCCTGCGAGCAGTACTTC. V is TRBV20-1 and J is TRBJ2-7; 7 positions agree with TRBD1. The CDR3 runs to 15 residues. The junction had 17 bases not matched to a gene; V was cut back by 6 bases and J by 6 bases. The germline CDR1 and CDR2 sequences are DFQATT and SNEGSKA (reference sequence).

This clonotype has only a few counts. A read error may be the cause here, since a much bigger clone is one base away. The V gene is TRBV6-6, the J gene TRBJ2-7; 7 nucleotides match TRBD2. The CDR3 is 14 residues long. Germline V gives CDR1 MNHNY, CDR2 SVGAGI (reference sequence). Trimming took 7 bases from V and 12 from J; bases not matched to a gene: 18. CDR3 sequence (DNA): TGTGCCAGCACTTCGGTGGGAGGGGCCGGAGGGCGGTACTTC. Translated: CASTSVGGAGGRYF.

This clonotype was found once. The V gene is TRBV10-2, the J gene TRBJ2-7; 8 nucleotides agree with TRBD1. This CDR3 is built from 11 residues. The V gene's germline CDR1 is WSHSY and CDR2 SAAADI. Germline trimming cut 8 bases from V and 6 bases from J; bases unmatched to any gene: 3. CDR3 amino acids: CASLGQGEQYF. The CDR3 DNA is TGCGCCAGCCTCGGACAGGGCGAGCAGTACTTC.

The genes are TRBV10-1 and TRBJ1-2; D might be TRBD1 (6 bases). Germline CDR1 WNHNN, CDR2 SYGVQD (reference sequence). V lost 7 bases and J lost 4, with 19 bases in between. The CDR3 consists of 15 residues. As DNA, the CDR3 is TGCGCCAGCATCCAATCAGACAGGAACTCCTATGGCTACACCTTC. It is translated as CASIQSDRNSYGYTF.

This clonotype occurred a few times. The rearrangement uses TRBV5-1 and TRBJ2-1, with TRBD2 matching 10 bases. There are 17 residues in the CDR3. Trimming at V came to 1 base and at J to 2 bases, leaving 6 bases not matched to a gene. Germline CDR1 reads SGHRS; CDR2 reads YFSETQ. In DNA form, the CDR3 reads TGCGCCAGCAGCTTGCGACTAGCGGGTAACGCCTACAATGAGCAGTTCTTC. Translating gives CASSLRLAGNAYNEQFF.